The 11 T cell receptor beta chains reported below all come from one sample, sequenced in a study of beta chain features in type 1 diabetes. cDNA synthesis used the whole RNA isolate, giving expressed TCRB sequences. Profiling relied on immunoSEQ multiplex PCR, and the TCRdb table lists in-frame clones only, not all of them. Counted here are around 310,000 clones, roughly 13% occurring once; the ten biggest clones make up roughly 0.015%. No antigen is known for these receptors. Broader study findings: In every one of the four CD4+ subsets, TCRB CDR3s were moderately but significantly shorter in Type 1 diabetes patients.

Sequenced material: naive CD4+ T cells from blood. Receptors were obtained from a woman younger than 35 with type 1 diabetes.

This sequence joins TRBV9 and TRBJ1-2; no reliable D call. V was shortened by 5 bases and J by 6 bases, with 11 bases between the two germline ends. Germline V CDR1 and CDR2: SGDLS, YYNGEE. The CDR3 contains 12 residues. This CDR3 is CASRFPGDGYTF. CDR3 bases: TGTGCCAGCAGGTTTCCGGGAGATGGCTACACCTTC.

The chain uses TRBV4-1 and TRBJ2-4; 9 bases line up with TRBD1. There are 18 residues in the CDR3. Germline V gene data show CDR1 as MGHRA and CDR2 as YSYEKL. V was clipped by 3 bases and J by 0 bases; unmatched bases: 9. CDR3 DNA: TGCGCCAGCAGCCAGCCCCCCGGGACAGGGAAAGCCAAAAACATTCAGTACTTC. The encoded protein is CASSQPPGTGKAKNIQYF.

The chain is built from TRBV9 and TRBJ1-1, with D hard to call. The CDR3 runs 13 residues. Germline V lookup: CDR1 SGDLS, CDR2 YYNGEE. Trimming took 4 bases from V and 10 from J, leaving 17 bases between them. The CDR3 sequence: CASSTTGNVAAFF. The CDR3 DNA sequence: TGTGCCAGCAGCACCACCGGAAATGTAGCAGCTTTCTTT.

Worth noting for this clone: Different DNA sequences within this sample yield the same CDR3. CDR3 coding DNA: TGTGCCAGCAGTTTTGCGGGGGGCACTGAAGCTTTCTTT. It translates to CASSFAGGTEAFF. V gene TRBV27 combines with J gene TRBJ1-1; possibly TRBD1 for D (5 bases). The germline V gene has CDR1 MNHEY and CDR2 SMNVEV (reference sequence). The ends were cut back, 3 bases at V and 4 bases at J, with 9 bases in the middle. The CDR3 contains 13 residues.

The chain has TRBV6-5 and TRBJ1-2; 7 bases are a match to TRBD1. The CDR3 is 13 residues long. Germline loops: CDR1 MNHEY, CDR2 SVGAGI. Trimming removed 6 bases from V and 3 bases from J; junction bases left unmatched: 4. The CDR3 is CASSRDRDYGYTF. CDR3 nucleotides: TGTGCCAGCAGCCGAGACAGGGACTATGGCTACACCTTC.

This clone was counted only a few times. The chain carries TRBV2 and TRBJ1-5; the match to TRBD1 covers 8 bases. Germline V gives CDR1 SNHLY, CDR2 FYNNEI. This CDR3 comprises 15 residues. V was clipped by 6 bases and J by 0 bases; unmatched bases: 4. CDR3 loop: CASSGGQVSNQPQHF. The DNA for the CDR3 is TGTGCCAGCAGCGGGGGACAGGTTAGCAATCAGCCCCAGCATTTT.

The V gene is TRBV28, the J gene TRBJ1-3, with D maybe TRBD1 (5 bases). Trimming pared 5 bases from V and 3 bases from J, leaving 8 bases between. The CDR3 has 13 amino acids. The germline V gene encodes CDR1 MDHEN and CDR2 SYDVKM. The CDR3 sequence is CASSPGHGNTIYF. The CDR3 DNA reads TGTGCCAGCAGTCCAGGGCATGGAAACACCATATATTTT.

This clone has more than one count but fewer than ten. This rearrangement joins TRBV10-2 to TRBJ2-3; TRBD2 is a possible D gene (6 bases). The V gene's germline CDR1 is WSHSY and CDR2 SAAADI. Deletions cut 4 bases from V and 3 bases from J, with 17 bases between. This CDR3 has 16 amino acids. The CDR3 loop reads CASSVHGPGLTDTQYF. The CDR3 DNA follows: TGCGCCAGCAGTGTCCACGGACCTGGACTAACAGATACGCAGTATTTT.

V and J are TRBV9 and TRBJ2-3, with D tentatively TRBD2 (5 bases). The germline V gene encodes CDR1 SGDLS and CDR2 YYNGEE. Trimming shortened V by 0 bases and J by 2 bases, and 16 bases separated the two germline ends. The CDR3 runs to 17 residues. CDR3 sequence reads: CASSVDSSGRLTDTQYF. Here the CDR3 DNA reads TGTGCCAGCAGCGTAGATTCCAGCGGACGACTCACAGATACGCAGTATTTT.

This clone has a handful of counts. The chain joins TRBV6-6 to TRBJ2-7, with TRBD2 as a possible D gene (6 bases). CDR3 size: 13 residues. CDR1 and CDR2 from the germline V gene are MNHNY and SVGAGI (reference sequence). With 6 bases removed from V and 10 bases from J, the gap between germline ends came to 19 bases. CDR3 amino acids: CASRGRLETEQYF. DNA of the CDR3: TGTGCCAGCAGGGGACGACTAGAGACGGAACAGTACTTC.

The CDR3: CASSFRVANTEAFF. Written as DNA, the CDR3 is TGTGCCAGCAGCTTCAGGGTGGCGAACACTGAAGCTTTCTTT. V is TRBV7-3 and J is TRBJ1-1, with D possibly matching TRBD1 (5 bases). The CDR3 runs to 14 residues. Trimming removed 3 bases at V and 1 base at J, with 9 bases between. Germline V CDR1 and CDR2: SGHTA, FQGTGA. The full variable domain, with the rest looked up from reference TRBV7-3 and TRBJ1-1, is GAGVSQTPSNKVTEKGKYVELRCDPISGHTALYWYRQSLGQGPEFLIYFQGTGAADDSGLPNDRFFAVRPEGSVSTLKIQRTERGDSAVYLCASSFRVANTEAFFGQGTRLTVV.